This TCR beta chain appears in the sequencing data of a study of T cells after somatic rescue of genetic block. Generated by immunoSEQ multiplex PCR, the TCRdb table keeps only in-frame clones and is missing some. The sample carries 55,000 or so clones, approximately 96% recorded once. This CDR3 is built from 15 residues. The V gene lost 4 bases and the J gene lost 0 bases, with 10 bases spanning the gap. Germline assignment: CDR1 KGHSH and CDR2 LQKENI. Sequencing was done on a sample of peripheral blood mononuclear cells (PBMCs). The rearrangement joins TRBV18 to TRBJ1-5, with D unclear. The TCR was taken from a child under three years old. CDR3 region: CASSLTRDSNQPQHF. CDR3 sequence (DNA): TGTGCCAGCTCACTGACCCGGGATAGCAATCAGCCCCAGCATTTT. Full variable domain (rest looked up from reference TRBV18 and TRBJ1-5): NAGVMQNPRHLVRRRGQEARLRCSPMKGHSHVYWYRQLPEEGLKFMVYLQKENIIDESGMPKERFSAEFPKEGPSILRIQQVVRGDSAAYFCASSLTRDSNQPQHFGDGTRLSIL.